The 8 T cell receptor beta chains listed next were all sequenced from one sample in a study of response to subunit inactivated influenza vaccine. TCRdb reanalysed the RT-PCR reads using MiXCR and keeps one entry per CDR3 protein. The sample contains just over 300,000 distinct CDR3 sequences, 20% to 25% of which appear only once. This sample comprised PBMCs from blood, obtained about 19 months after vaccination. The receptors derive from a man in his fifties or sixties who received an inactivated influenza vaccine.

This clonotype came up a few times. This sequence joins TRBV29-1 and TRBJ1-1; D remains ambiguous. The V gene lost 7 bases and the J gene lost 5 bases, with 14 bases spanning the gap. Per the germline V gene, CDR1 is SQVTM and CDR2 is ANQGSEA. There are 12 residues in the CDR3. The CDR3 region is CSAGPTGTEAFF. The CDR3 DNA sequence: TGCAGCGCTGGACCCACGGGGACTGAAGCTTTCTTT.

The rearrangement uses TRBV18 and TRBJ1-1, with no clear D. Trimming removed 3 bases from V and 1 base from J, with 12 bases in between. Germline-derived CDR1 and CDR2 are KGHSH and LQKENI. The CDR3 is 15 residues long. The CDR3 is CASSPASVKNTEAFF. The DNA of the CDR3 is TGTGCCAGCTCACCTGCATCAGTAAAGAACACTGAAGCTTTCTTT.

CDR3 DNA: TGTGCCAGCAGCCATGACAGCAATCAGCCCCAGCATTTT. Residues: CASSHDSNQPQHF. This chain uses TRBV3-1 with TRBJ1-5; D gene ambiguous. The CDR3 runs 13 residues. Germline V gene lookup returns CDR1 LGHDT and CDR2 YNNKEL (reference sequence). V shed 3 bases and J shed 1 base, with 4 bases lying between them.

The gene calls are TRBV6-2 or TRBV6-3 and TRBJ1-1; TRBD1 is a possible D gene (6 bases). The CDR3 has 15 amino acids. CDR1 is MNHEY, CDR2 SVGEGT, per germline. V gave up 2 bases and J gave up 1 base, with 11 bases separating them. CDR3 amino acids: CASSYLRGQNTEAFF. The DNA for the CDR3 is TGTGCCAGCAGTTACCTCCGGGGGCAGAACACTGAAGCTTTCTTT.

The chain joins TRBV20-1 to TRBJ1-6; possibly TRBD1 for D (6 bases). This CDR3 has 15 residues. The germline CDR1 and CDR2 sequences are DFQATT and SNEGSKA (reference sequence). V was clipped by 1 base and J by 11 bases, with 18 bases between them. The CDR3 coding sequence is TGCAGTGCTAGAGTTGGACCTGGGGGGGCGGCACCCCTCCACTTT. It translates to CSARVGPGGAAPLHF.

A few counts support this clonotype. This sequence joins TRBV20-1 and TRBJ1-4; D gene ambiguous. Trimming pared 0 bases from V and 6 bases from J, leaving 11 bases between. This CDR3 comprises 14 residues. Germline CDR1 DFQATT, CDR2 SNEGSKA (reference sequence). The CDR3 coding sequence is TGCAGTGCTAGAGATAGTGCGGCCTATGAAAAACTGTTTTTT. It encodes CSARDSAAYEKLFF.

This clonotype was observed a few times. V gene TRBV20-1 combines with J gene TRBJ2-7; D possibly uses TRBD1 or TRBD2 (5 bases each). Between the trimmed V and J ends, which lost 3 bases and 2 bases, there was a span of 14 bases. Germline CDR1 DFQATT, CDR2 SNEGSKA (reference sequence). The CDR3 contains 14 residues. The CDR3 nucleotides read TGCAGTGCTAGTGCTGGGGGTAGAGCCTACGAGCAGTACTTC. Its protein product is CSASAGGRAYEQYF.

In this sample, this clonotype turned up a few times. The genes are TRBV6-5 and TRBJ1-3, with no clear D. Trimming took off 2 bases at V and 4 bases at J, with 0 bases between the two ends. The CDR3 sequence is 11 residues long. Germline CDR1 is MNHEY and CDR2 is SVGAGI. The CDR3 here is CASSYGNTIYF. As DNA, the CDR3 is TGTGCCAGCAGTTACGGAAACACCATATATTTT.